The T cell receptor (beta chain) described here comes from a study of Graves' ophthalmopathy and Graves' hyperthyroidism. Transcripts of RNA were the source for amplifying TCR beta CDR3 regions. Second-round multiplex PCR came after a first-round RT-PCR that employed HTBI primers. In TCRdb, the multiplex PCR reads were re-called with MiXCR into one record per CDR3 protein. The top ten hold 2% to 2.5% of the sample, which has 300,000 to 450,000 distinct CDR3 sequences, about a sixth seen once. Germline V gene data show CDR1 as SQVTM and CDR2 as ANQGSEA. The CDR3 consists of 13 residues. The ends lost 6 bases at V and 4 bases at J; junction bases unmatched: 8. This clonotype showed up many times. By definition, stable hyperthyroidism involved no ophthalmopathy within 18 months of follow-up. Hyperthyroidism in these 18- to 65-year-old patients was newly diagnosed, lasting under 2 months. Certain patients, namely those with other autoimmune diseases, uncontrolled infections, pregnancy or lactation, were excluded.

This clonotype originated in an adult woman with stable Graves' hyperthyroidism. What was sequenced was peripheral blood. This sequence joins TRBV29-1 and TRBJ2-7; 8 bases are shared with TRBD1. The CDR3 here is CSVWTGSTYEQYF. The CDR3 bases are TGCAGCGTCTGGACAGGGTCGACTTACGAGCAGTACTTC.